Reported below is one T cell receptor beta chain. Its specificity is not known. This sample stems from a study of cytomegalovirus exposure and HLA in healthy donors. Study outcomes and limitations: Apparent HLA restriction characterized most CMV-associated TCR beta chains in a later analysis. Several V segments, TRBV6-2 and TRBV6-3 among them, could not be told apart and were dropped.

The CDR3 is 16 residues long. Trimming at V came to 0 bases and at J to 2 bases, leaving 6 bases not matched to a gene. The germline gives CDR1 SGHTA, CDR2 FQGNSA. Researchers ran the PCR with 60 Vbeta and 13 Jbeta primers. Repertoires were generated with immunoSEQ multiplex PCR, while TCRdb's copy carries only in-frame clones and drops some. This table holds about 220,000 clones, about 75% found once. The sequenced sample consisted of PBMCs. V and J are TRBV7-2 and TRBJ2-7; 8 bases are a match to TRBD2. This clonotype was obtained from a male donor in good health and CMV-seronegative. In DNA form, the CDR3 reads TGTGCCAGCAGCTTAGCGCTTACTAGCGGCCCCTACGAGCAGTACTTC. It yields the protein CASSLALTSGPYEQYF.